Listed here are 30 T cell receptor beta chains from one sample, sequenced in a study of graft-versus-host responses after intestinal transplantation (dated by TCRdb to the early 2020s). Library preparation employed the immunoSEQ multiplex PCR assay. In its TCRdb copy, this immuneACCESS table keeps in-frame sequences only and misses some clones. Where compared with another copy, unresolved V genes explain less than half of these, and the others have no known cause. This sample lists fewer than 20,000 clones; roughly 94% were detected once. In total, the top ten clones hold 0.7% to 1% of the sample. The sample in question was PBMCs, obtained 23 days after intestinal transplant. Source of these receptors: a human patient who received an intestinal transplant, so some T cells may come from the graft donor.

DNA of the CDR3: TGTGCCAGCAGCCCTGTCAAGCTAGTCCTCCAAGAGACCCAGTACTTC. Translating gives CASSPVKLVLQETQYF. V and J are TRBV5-4 and TRBJ2-5, with D unclear. The CDR3 runs to 16 residues. V was trimmed by 4 bases and J by 1 base, leaving 17 bases between them. The germline gives CDR1 SGHNT, CDR2 YYREEE (reference sequence).

V usage is TRBV5-4 and J usage is TRBJ2-5; D gene uncertain. V dropped 3 bases and J dropped 1 base, with 1 base sitting between them. Germline CDR1 and CDR2: SGHNT and YYREEE (reference sequence). The CDR3 loop spans 11 amino acids. CDR3 in amino acids: CASSSQETQYF. CDR3 sequence (DNA): TGTGCCAGCAGCTCCCAAGAGACCCAGTACTTC.

For the CDR3, the DNA is TGTGCCAGTGGAACTAGCGGGAGGAAAGAGACCCAGTACTTC. Encoded protein: CASGTSGRKETQYF. The V and J genes are TRBV28 and TRBJ2-5; 12 bases map to TRBD2. Germline V gene sequence: CDR1 MDHEN, CDR2 SYDVKM. V was pared by 9 bases and J by 3 bases, with 5 bases of the junction left unmatched. The CDR3 runs 14 residues. The full variable domain, with the rest looked up from reference TRBV28 and TRBJ2-5, is DVKVTQSSRYLVKRTGEKVFLECVQDMDHENMFWYRQDPGLGLRLIYFSYDVKMKEKGDIPEGYSVSREKKERFSLILESASTNQTSMYLCASGTSGRKETQYFGPGTRLLVL.

The rearrangement uses TRBV28 and TRBJ2-3; the match to TRBD1 covers 10 bases. The trim removed 3 bases at V and 3 bases at J, leaving 3 bases unmatched. Per the germline V gene, CDR1 is MDHEN and CDR2 is SYDVKM. CDR3 size: 15 residues. CDR3 DNA sequence: TGTGCCAGCAGTTTCTGGACAGGGGGTACAGATACGCAGTATTTT. It is translated as CASSFWTGGTDTQYF. Full variable domain (remainder filled in from reference TRBV28 and TRBJ2-3): DVKVTQSSRYLVKRTGEKVFLECVQDMDHENMFWYRQDPGLGLRLIYFSYDVKMKEKGDIPEGYSVSREKKERFSLILESASTNQTSMYLCASSFWTGGTDTQYFGPGTRLTVL.

The CDR3 region is CASSDTDPYEQYF. In nucleotides, the CDR3 is TGTGCCAGCAGTGATACGGACCCCTACGAGCAGTACTTC. The chain uses TRBV2 and TRBJ2-7; D is ambiguous. Trimming took off 3 bases at V and 2 bases at J, with 8 bases between the two ends. This CDR3 is 13 amino acids long. CDR1 and CDR2 (germline): SNHLY, FYNNEI.

This clone was found a few times. The chain uses TRBV28 and TRBJ2-2, with 7 bases fitting TRBD1. Germline loops: CDR1 MDHEN, CDR2 SYDVKM. Unmatched junction bases numbered 3, after V lost 1 base and J lost 7 bases. This CDR3 spans 14 amino acids. This chain's CDR3 is CASSLYRGGGELFF. CDR3 sequence (DNA): TGTGCCAGCAGTTTATACAGGGGTGGCGGGGAGCTGTTTTTT.

The chain recombines TRBV7-6 with TRBJ1-3, with D hard to call. This CDR3 region has 14 residues. The germline V gene has CDR1 SGHVS and CDR2 FNYEAQ. V was trimmed by 2 bases and J by 2 bases, leaving 7 bases between them. The CDR3 DNA reads as TGTGCCAGCAGCTTAAGCGGGGCTGGAAACACCATATATTTT. Its translation: CASSLSGAGNTIYF.

The chain combines TRBV7-9 with TRBJ1-2; D is unclear. There are 11 residues in the CDR3. Trimming removed 3 bases from V and 9 bases from J, with 8 bases in between. Germline lookup yields CDR1 SEHNR and CDR2 FQNEAQ (reference sequence). CDR3 residues: CASSFEGSYTF. CDR3 sequence (DNA): TGTGCCAGCAGCTTTGAAGGGAGCTACACCTTC. Together with reference TRBV7-9 and TRBJ1-2, the CDR3 gives the full variable domain: DTGVSQNPRHKITKRGQNVTFRCDPISEHNRLYWYRQTLGQGPEFLTYFQNEAQLEKSRLLSDRFSAERPKGSFSTLEIQRTEQGDSAMYLCASSFEGSYTFGSGTRLTVV.

CDR3 in amino acids: CASSPPYTQNTEAFF. The CDR3 DNA is TGTGCCAGCTCACCACCGTACACCCAGAACACTGAAGCTTTCTTT. The genes are TRBV18 and TRBJ1-1, with unresolved D. The CDR3 loop spans 15 amino acids. V was cut by 0 bases and J by 1 base, with 9 bases left in between. Germline CDR1 reads KGHSH; CDR2 reads LQKENI.

The V gene is TRBV6-5, the J gene TRBJ1-3, with D possibly matching TRBD1 (5 bases). V dropped 2 bases and J dropped 4 bases, with 12 bases sitting between them. Germline CDR1 and CDR2: MNHEY and SVGAGI. The CDR3 spans 15 residues. The CDR3 protein is CASSYGQGGGNTIYF. The CDR3 DNA reads TGTGCCAGCAGTTACGGCCAGGGCGGGGGAAACACCATATATTTT.

DNA for the CDR3: TGTGCTAGTGGTTTACAGGGGGCAGGGTACACCGGGGAGCTGTTTTTT. Translated: CASGLQGAGYTGELFF. The rearrangement uses TRBV12-5 and TRBJ2-2; 9 bases are a match to TRBD1. V shed 3 bases, J shed 3 bases, and the junction held 5 bases outside the gene matches. Germline CDR1 and CDR2: LGHNT and FRNRAP. The CDR3 consists of 16 residues. Based on the CDR3 plus reference TRBV12-5 and TRBJ2-2, the full variable domain is DARVTQTPRHKVTEMGQEVTMRCQPILGHNTVFWYRQTMMQGLELLAYFRNRAPLDDSGMPKDRFSAEMPDATLATLKIQPSEPRDSAVYFCASGLQGAGYTGELFFGEGSRLTVL.

V and J are TRBV5-1 and TRBJ2-4; 14 bases line up with TRBD2. The CDR3 totals 20 residues. Trimming cost V 5 bases and J 4 bases; bases outside gene matches: 17. Germline lookup yields CDR1 SGHRS and CDR2 YFSETQ. The CDR3: CASSPEEGARLAGGKNIQYF. The CDR3 nucleotides are TGCGCCAGCAGTCCTGAGGAGGGGGCGCGACTAGCGGGAGGGAAAAACATTCAGTACTTC.

This clone was counted only a few times. This sequence joins TRBV6-6 and TRBJ1-1, with a tentative D call TRBD1 (5 bases). The CDR3 sequence is 13 residues long. The germline V and J ends were trimmed by 2 bases and 1 base, with 5 bases remaining between them. Germline-derived CDR1 and CDR2 are MNHNY and SVGAGI (reference sequence). CDR3: CASSYGGNTEAFF. The CDR3 bases are TGTGCCAGCAGTTACGGGGGGAACACTGAAGCTTTCTTT.

This chain connects TRBV4-1 to TRBJ1-5, with 7 nucleotides matching TRBD1. After removal of 0 bases from V and 2 bases from J, the junction contained 7 bases not matched to a gene. The germline V gene has CDR1 MGHRA and CDR2 YSYEKL. There are 17 residues in the CDR3. CDR3 DNA sequence: TGCGCCAGCAGCCAAGATCCCACAGGGGCCGGCAATCAGCCCCAGCATTTT. Translation: CASSQDPTGAGNQPQHF.

The V gene is TRBV6-5, the J gene TRBJ2-3; D remains unclear. Trimming left V 2 bases short and J 6 bases short, with 3 bases between. The CDR3 covers 11 residues. Germline V gene lookup returns CDR1 MNHEY and CDR2 SVGAGI. The CDR3 is CASSYRDTQYF. The CDR3 region has the DNA TGTGCCAGCAGTTACCGTGATACGCAGTATTTT.

This chain uses TRBV28 with TRBJ2-5; D is uncertain. Looked up from germline, CDR1 is MDHEN and CDR2 is SYDVKM. With 3 bases removed from V and 2 bases from J, the gap between germline ends came to 10 bases. The CDR3 spans 14 residues. The CDR3, as DNA: TGTGCCAGCAGTTTGGTGTCATTACAAGAGACCCAGTACTTC. It codes for CASSLVSLQETQYF.

This chain joins TRBV11-2 and TRBJ1-1; tentatively, D is TRBD1 (5 bases). This CDR3 has 16 residues. Germline assignment: CDR1 SGHAT and CDR2 FQNNGV. Between the trimmed V and J ends, which lost 1 base and 1 base, there was a span of 13 bases. CDR3 sequence: CASSLGWDGRNTEAFF. DNA of the CDR3: TGTGCCAGCAGCTTAGGGTGGGACGGTCGGAACACTGAAGCTTTCTTT.

J is TRBJ2-7 and V is TRBV27; TRBD2 matches 8 bases. There are 16 residues in the CDR3. Trimming at V came to 5 bases and at J to 2 bases, leaving 11 bases not matched to a gene. Germline CDR1 is MNHEY and CDR2 is SMNVEV (reference sequence). CDR3 sequence: CASSPTLSGVPYEQYF. The CDR3 nucleotides are TGTGCCAGCAGTCCCACTCTTAGCGGGGTCCCCTACGAGCAGTACTTC.

This chain connects TRBV2 to TRBJ1-3; unclear D gene. Germline assignment: CDR1 SNHLY and CDR2 FYNNEI. The CDR3 consists of 11 residues. The V gene lost 8 bases and the J gene lost 3 bases, with 5 bases spanning the gap. The CDR3 spells CASEGGNTIYF. The CDR3 nucleotides are TGTGCCAGCGAGGGTGGAAACACCATATATTTT.

The V call is TRBV13, the J call TRBJ1-4; tentative D call: TRBD1 (5 bases). CDR1 and CDR2 (germline): PRHDT, FYEKMQ (reference sequence). CDR3 length: 14 amino acids. Trimming pared 3 bases from V and 6 bases from J, leaving 11 bases between. CDR3 DNA sequence: TGTGCCAGCAGCTTGAGACAGTGGGATGAAAAACTGTTTTTT. Protein product: CASSLRQWDEKLFF. Using reference TRBV13 and TRBJ1-4 for the parts outside the CDR3, the full variable domain is AAGVIQSPRHLIKEKRETATLKCYPIPRHDTVYWYQQGPGQDPQFLISFYEKMQSDKGSIPDRFSAQQFSDYHSELNMSSLELGDSALYFCASSLRQWDEKLFFGSGTQLSVL.

The rearrangement joins TRBV28 to TRBJ2-7, with D possibly matching TRBD2 (5 bases). This CDR3 is built from 18 residues. Between the trimmed V and J ends, which lost 5 bases and 0 bases, there was a span of 23 bases. CDR1 MDHEN and CDR2 SYDVKM come from the germline V gene. CDR3 nucleotides: TGTGCCAGCAGTGCCCAAGTGGTCCAGCGGAGTCCCTCCTACGAGCAGTACTTC. This gives the protein CASSAQVVQRSPSYEQYF. Drawing the rest from reference TRBV28 and TRBJ2-7, the complete variable domain is DVKVTQSSRYLVKRTGEKVFLECVQDMDHENMFWYRQDPGLGLRLIYFSYDVKMKEKGDIPEGYSVSREKKERFSLILESASTNQTSMYLCASSAQVVQRSPSYEQYFGPGTRLTVT.

Concerning this clone: This CDR3 is missing its conserved last phenylalanine or tryptophan, likely due to a read error. The chain is built from TRBV19 and TRBJ1-2; D perhaps matches TRBD1 (5 bases). The CDR3 contains 12 residues. V lost 4 bases to trimming and J lost 4 bases, with 7 bases between them. From germline, CDR1 is LNHDA and CDR2 SQIVND (reference sequence). CDR3 DNA: TGTGCCAGTAGTAGGGGGACCTATGGCTACACCCTC. It translates to CASSRGTYGYTL.

The CDR3: CASSLSGPSLLTETQYF. Here the CDR3 DNA reads TGTGCCAGCAGTTTATCAGGGCCATCCCTGCTGACAGAGACCCAGTACTTC. This rearrangement joins TRBV27 to TRBJ2-5; no firm D call. The CDR3 length is 17 residues. The germline CDR1 and CDR2 sequences are MNHEY and SMNVEV (reference sequence). Trimming shortened V by 0 bases and J by 4 bases, and 18 bases separated the two germline ends.

The chain combines TRBV6-6 with TRBJ2-5; D might be TRBD1 or TRBD2, each matching 6 bases. There are 16 residues in the CDR3. The V and J ends lost 2 bases and 1 base respectively, with 14 bases between them. The germline V gene has CDR1 MNHNY and CDR2 SVGAGI (reference sequence). The CDR3: CASSYQIPGAQETQYF. CDR3 bases: TGTGCCAGCAGTTACCAAATCCCGGGGGCCCAAGAGACCCAGTACTTC.

This chain connects TRBV28 to TRBJ1-2; tentatively, D is TRBD1 (6 bases). The CDR3 loop spans 13 amino acids. Trimming pared 11 bases from V and 3 bases from J, leaving 16 bases between. CDR1 and CDR2 from the germline V gene are MDHEN and SYDVKM. Here the CDR3 DNA reads TGTGCCTCAAGCCCCGGGGGCCACTATGGCTACACCTTC. Protein: CASSPGGHYGYTF.

The chain combines TRBV18 with TRBJ1-1, with 7 bases matching TRBD1. The trim removed 5 bases at V and 1 base at J, leaving 4 bases unmatched. From germline, CDR1 is KGHSH and CDR2 LQKENI. The CDR3 totals 14 residues. Here the CDR3 reads CASSYDRANTEAFF. CDR3 DNA sequence: TGTGCCAGCTCATACGACAGGGCGAACACTGAAGCTTTCTTT.

This chain uses TRBV25-1 with TRBJ2-7, with 7 bases aligning to TRBD1. The CDR3 contains 15 residues. V trimming: 4 bases; J trimming: 5 bases; junction bases outside the gene matches: 11. CDR1 is MGHDK, CDR2 SYGVNS, per germline. In nucleotides, the CDR3 is TGTGCCAGCAGTGCCATTACTGACAGGGCCCACGAGCAGTACTTC. Translated: CASSAITDRAHEQYF.

The gene calls are TRBV27 and TRBJ2-7; 7 bases match TRBD2. Germline loops: CDR1 MNHEY, CDR2 SMNVEV (reference sequence). V was pared by 6 bases and J by 2 bases, with 4 bases of the junction left unmatched. CDR3 length: 13 amino acids. The DNA for the CDR3 is TGTGCCAGCAGCGGGGGGACCACCTACGAGCAGTACTTC. This translates into CASSGGTTYEQYF.

This chain joins TRBV19 and TRBJ1-4; D remains unclear. The CDR3 runs to 15 residues. The V gene lost 4 bases and the J gene lost 3 bases, with 12 bases spanning the gap. Germline V lookup: CDR1 LNHDA, CDR2 SQIVND (reference sequence). The CDR3 loop reads CASSTLDRANEKLFF. CDR3 bases: TGTGCCAGTAGTACCTTAGACCGGGCTAATGAAAAACTGTTTTTT.

The chain uses TRBV4-1 and TRBJ2-4; 7 bases agree with TRBD2. There are 19 residues in the CDR3. Germline V gene data show CDR1 as MGHRA and CDR2 as YSYEKL. V shed 7 bases, J shed 2 bases, and the junction held 20 bases outside the gene matches. Here the CDR3 DNA reads TGCGCCAGCAACCCGACACCTGGTCAGGGAGGGGACCCCAAAAACATTCAGTACTTC. It codes for CASNPTPGQGGDPKNIQYF.